One T cell receptor (beta chain) is described in this entry. Its antigen is still unknown. As for time point: newly diagnosed, previously untreated cHL patient sample. Comparison samples consisted of PBMCs from newly diagnosed, untreated classical Hodgkin lymphoma. Between the trimmed V and J ends, which lost 7 bases and 5 bases, there was a span of 17 bases. This CDR3 comprises 13 residues. Germline CDR1 reads SQVTM; CDR2 reads ANQGSEA. These data belong to a study of PD-1 blockade in classical Hodgkin lymphoma. The study's findings and limits: In newly diagnosed patients, baseline TCR diversity was reportedly below that of healthy donors. Possibly reflecting disease activity or prior therapy, repertoire differences have causes that remain undefined.

Here immunoSEQ multiplex PCR was the method, and the copy in TCRdb shows in-frame clones only, minus some. The sample records 20,000 to 25,000 clones, 90% to 95% being singletons. The J gene is TRBJ2-5, the V gene TRBV29-1; D perhaps matches TRBD2 (7 bases). The sample taken for sequencing was peripheral blood mononuclear cells (PBMCs). This clonotype originated in a human donor with classical Hodgkin lymphoma. The CDR3 sequence is CSAPGGIGETQYF. The DNA of the CDR3 is TGCAGCGCCCCGGGGGGCATTGGCGAGACCCAGTACTTC.